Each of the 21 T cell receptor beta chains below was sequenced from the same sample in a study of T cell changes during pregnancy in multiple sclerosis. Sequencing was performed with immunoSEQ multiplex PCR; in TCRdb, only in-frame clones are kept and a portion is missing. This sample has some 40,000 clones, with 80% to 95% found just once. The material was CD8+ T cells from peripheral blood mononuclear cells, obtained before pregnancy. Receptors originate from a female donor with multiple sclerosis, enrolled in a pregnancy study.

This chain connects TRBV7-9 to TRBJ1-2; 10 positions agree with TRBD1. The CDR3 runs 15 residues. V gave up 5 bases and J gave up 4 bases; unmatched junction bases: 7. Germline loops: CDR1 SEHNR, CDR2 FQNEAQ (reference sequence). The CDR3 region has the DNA TGTGCCAGCAGCGAACCGGGACAGGGGATCTATGGCTACACCTTC. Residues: CASSEPGQGIYGYTF.

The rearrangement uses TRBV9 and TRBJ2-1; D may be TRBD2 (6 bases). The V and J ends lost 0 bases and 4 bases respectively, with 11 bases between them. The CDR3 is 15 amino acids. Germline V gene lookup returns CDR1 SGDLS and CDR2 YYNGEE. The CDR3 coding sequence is TGTGCCAGCAGCGTAGACGGGAGTGTTTACAATGAGCAGTTCTTC. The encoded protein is CASSVDGSVYNEQFF.

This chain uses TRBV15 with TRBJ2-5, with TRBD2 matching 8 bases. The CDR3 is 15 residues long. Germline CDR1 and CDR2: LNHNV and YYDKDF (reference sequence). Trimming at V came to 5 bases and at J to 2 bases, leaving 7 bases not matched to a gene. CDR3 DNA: TGTGCCACCAGCCCCGGGGGGGTGTTTCAAGAGACCCAGTACTTC. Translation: CATSPGGVFQETQYF.

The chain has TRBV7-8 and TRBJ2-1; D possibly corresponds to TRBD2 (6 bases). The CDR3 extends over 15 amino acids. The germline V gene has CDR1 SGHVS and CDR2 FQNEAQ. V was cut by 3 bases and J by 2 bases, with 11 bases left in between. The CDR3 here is CASSFFSGAYNEQFF. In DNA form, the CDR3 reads TGTGCCAGCAGCTTCTTTAGCGGAGCCTACAATGAGCAGTTCTTC. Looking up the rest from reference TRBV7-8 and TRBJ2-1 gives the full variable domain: GAGVSQSPRYKVAKRGQDVALRCDPISGHVSLFWYQQALGQGPEFLTYFQNEAQLDKSGLPSDRFFAERPEGSVSTLKIQRTQQEDSAVYLCASSFFSGAYNEQFFGPGTRLTVL.

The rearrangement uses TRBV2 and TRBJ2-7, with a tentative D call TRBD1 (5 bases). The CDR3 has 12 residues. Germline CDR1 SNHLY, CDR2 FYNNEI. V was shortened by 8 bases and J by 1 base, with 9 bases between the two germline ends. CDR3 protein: CASFGQSYEQYF. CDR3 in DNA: TGTGCCAGCTTCGGACAATCCTACGAGCAGTACTTC.

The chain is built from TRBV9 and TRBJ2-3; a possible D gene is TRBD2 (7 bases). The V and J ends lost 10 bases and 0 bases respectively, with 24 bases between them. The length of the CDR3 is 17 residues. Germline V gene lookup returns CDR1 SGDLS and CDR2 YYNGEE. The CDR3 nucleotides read TGTGCCTCCAACCTGCTGGCGGGGGCCTCTAGCACAGATACGCAGTATTTT. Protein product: CASNLLAGASSTDTQYF.

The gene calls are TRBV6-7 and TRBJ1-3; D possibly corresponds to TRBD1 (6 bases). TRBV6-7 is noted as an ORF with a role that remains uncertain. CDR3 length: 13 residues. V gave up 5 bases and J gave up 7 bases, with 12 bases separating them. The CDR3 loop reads CASSTGKENTIYF. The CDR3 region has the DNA TGTGCCAGCAGTACAGGGAAGGAGAACACCATATATTTT.

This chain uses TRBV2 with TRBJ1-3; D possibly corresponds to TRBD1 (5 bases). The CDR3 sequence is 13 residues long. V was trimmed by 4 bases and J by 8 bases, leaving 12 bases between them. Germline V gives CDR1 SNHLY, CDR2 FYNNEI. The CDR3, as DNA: TGTGCCAGCAGTGTGACAGTTTTGGACACCATATATTTT. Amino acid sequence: CASSVTVLDTIYF.

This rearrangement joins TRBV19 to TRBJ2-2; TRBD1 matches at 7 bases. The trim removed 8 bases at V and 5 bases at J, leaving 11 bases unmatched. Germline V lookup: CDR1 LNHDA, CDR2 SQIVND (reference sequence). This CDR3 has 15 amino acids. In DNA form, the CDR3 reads TGTGCCAGTTCATACTCGGGACAGTGGACCGGGGAGCTGTTTTTT. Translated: CASSYSGQWTGELFF.

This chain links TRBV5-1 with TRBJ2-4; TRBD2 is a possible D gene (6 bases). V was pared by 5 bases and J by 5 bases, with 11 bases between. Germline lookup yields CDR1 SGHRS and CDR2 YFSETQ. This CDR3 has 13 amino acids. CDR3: CASRGLLENIQYF. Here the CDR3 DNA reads TGCGCCAGCAGGGGACTCCTCGAAAACATTCAGTACTTC.

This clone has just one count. The CDR3 here is CASSPLPPSGHRAADTQYF. The CDR3 bases are TGCGCCAGCAGCCCCCTCCCCCCTAGCGGCCATCGGGCAGCAGATACGCAGTATTTT. The V gene is TRBV4-1, the J gene TRBJ2-3; 7 positions agree with TRBD2. Germline assignment: CDR1 MGHRA and CDR2 YSYEKL. The CDR3 runs 19 residues. The V and J ends lost 4 bases and 4 bases, in that order; junction bases with no gene match: 20.

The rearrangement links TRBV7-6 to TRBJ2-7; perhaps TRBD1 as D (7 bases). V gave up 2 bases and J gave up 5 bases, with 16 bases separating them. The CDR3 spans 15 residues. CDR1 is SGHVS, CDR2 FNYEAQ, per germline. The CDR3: CASSLWGGQVNEQYF. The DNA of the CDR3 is TGTGCCAGCAGCTTATGGGGAGGACAGGTTAACGAGCAGTACTTC.

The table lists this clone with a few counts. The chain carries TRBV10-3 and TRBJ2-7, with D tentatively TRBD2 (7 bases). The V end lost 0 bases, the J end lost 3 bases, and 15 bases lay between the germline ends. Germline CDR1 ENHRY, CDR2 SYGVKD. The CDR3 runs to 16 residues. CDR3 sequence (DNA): TGTGCCATCAGTGAGTCGGGAGGGGGAAAGGGCTACGAGCAGTACTTC. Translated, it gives CAISESGGGKGYEQYF.

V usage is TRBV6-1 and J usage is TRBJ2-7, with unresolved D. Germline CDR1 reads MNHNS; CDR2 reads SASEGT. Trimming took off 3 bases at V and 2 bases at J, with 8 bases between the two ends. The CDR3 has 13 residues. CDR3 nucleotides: TGTGCCAGCAGTGACAGGTGGGCCTACGAGCAGTACTTC. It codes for CASSDRWAYEQYF.

CDR3 sequence (DNA): TGTGCCAGCAGTGAGGCAGGCCAGGGGTTAGGCGACACCATATATTTT. Protein: CASSEAGQGLGDTIYF. The V and J genes are TRBV6-1 and TRBJ1-3, with a weak D call TRBD1 (6 bases). Germline V gene lookup returns CDR1 MNHNS and CDR2 SASEGT. This CDR3 contains 16 residues. The V gene lost 3 bases and the J gene lost 8 bases, with 20 bases spanning the gap.

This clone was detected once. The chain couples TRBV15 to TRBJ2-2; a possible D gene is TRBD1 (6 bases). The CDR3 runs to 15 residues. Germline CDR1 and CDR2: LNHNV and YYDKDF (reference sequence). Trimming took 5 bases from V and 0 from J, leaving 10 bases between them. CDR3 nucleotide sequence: TGTGCCACCAGCCGTGACAGGTCGAACACCGGGGAGCTGTTTTTT. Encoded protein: CATSRDRSNTGELFF. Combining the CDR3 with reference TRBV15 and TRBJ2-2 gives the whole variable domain DAMVIQNPRYQVTQFGKPVTLSCSQTLNHNVMYWYQQKSSQAPKLLFHYYDKDFNNEADTPDNFQSRRPNTSFCFLDIRSPGLGDTAMYLCATSRDRSNTGELFFGEGSRLTVL.

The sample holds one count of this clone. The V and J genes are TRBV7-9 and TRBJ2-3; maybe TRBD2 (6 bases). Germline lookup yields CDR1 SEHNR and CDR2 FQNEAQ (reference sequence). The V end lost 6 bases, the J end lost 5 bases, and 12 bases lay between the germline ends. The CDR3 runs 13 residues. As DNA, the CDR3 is TGTGCCAGCAGTCTTCTGCGGGGAGATACGCAGTATTTT. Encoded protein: CASSLLRGDTQYF.

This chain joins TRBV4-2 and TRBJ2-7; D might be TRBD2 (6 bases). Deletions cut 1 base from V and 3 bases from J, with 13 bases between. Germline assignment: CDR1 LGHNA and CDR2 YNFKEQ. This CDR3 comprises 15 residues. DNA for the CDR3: TGTGCCAGCAGCCAAGTTCCTAGCGCCGACTACGAGCAGTACTTC. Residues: CASSQVPSADYEQYF.

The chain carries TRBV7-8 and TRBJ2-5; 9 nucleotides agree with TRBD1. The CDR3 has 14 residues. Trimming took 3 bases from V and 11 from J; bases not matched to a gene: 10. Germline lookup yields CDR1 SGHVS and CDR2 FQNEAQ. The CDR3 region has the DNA TGTGCCAGCAGCTTGGGACAGGGCTCTCGGGAGCAGTACTTC. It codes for CASSLGQGSREQYF.

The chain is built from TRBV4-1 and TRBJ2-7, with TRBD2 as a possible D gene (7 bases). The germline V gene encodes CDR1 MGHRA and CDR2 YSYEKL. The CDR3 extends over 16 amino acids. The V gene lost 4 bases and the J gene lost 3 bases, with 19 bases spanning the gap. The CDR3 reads CASSLLGAGADYEQYF. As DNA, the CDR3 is TGCGCCAGCAGCCTTCTAGGGGCGGGGGCGGACTACGAGCAGTACTTC.

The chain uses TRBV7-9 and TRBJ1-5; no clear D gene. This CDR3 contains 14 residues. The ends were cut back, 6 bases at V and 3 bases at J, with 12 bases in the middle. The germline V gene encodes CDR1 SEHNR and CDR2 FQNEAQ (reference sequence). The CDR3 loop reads CASSHSGSNQPQHF. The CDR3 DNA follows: TGTGCCAGCAGTCATTCGGGGTCCAATCAGCCCCAGCATTTT.